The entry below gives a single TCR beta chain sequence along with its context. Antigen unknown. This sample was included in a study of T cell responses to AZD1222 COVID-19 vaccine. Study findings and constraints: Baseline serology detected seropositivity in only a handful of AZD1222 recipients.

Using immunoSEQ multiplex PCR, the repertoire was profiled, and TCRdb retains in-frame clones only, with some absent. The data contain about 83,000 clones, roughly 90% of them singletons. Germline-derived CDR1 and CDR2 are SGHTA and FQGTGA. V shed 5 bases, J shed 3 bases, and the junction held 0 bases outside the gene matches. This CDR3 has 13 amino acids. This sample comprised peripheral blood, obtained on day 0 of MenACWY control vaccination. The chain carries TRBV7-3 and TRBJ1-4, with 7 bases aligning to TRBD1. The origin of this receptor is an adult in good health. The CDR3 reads CASSQGANEKLFF. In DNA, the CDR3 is TGTGCCAGCAGCCAGGGGGCTAATGAAAAACTGTTTTTT. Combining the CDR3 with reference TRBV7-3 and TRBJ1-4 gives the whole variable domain GAGVSQTPSNKVTEKGKYVELRCDPISGHTALYWYRQSLGQGPEFLIYFQGTGAADDSGLPNDRFFAVRPEGSVSTLKIQRTERGDSAVYLCASSQGANEKLFFGSGTQLSVL.